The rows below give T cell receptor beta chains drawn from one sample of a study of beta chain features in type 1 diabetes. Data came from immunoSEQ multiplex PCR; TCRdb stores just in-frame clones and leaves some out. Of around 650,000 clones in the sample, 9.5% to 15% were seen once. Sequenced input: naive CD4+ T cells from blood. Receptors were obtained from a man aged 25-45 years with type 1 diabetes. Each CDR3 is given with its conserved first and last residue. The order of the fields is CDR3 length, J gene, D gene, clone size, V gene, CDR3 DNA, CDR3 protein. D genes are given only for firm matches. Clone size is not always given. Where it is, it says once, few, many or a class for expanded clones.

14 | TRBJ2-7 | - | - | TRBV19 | TGTGCCAGTAGTCGGGACGGCACTAGGCGCGAGCAGTACTTC | CASSRDGTRREQYF
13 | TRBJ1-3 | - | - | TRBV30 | TGTGCCTGGACGGGCCAACAAGGAAACACCATATATTTT | CAWTGQQGNTIYF
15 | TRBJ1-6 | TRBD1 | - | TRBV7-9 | TGTGCCAGCAGCCCAGGACAGGGTGTCAATTCACCCCTCCACTTT | CASSPGQGVNSPLHF
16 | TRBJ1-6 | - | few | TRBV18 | TGTGCCAGCTCACGAGACGGGAGCTCCTATAATTCACCCCTCCACTTT | CASSRDGSSYNSPLHF
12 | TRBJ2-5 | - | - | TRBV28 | TGTGCCAGCAGTTTATCTGAAGAGACCCAGTACTTC | CASSLSEETQYF
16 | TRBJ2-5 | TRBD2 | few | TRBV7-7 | TGTGCCAGCAGCTTAGGCCCGACTAGCGGGCAAGAGACCCAGTACTTC | CASSLGPTSGQETQYF
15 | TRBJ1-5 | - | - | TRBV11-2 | TGTGCCAGCAGCTTAACAGGGAATAGCAATCAGCCCCAGCATTTT | CASSLTGNSNQPQHF
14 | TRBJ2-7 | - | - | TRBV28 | TGTGCCAGCAGTGACGGACAGCTTCTCTACGAGCAGTACTTC | CASSDGQLLYEQYF
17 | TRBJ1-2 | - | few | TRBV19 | TGTGCCAGTAGTCTGAATCGTCGGCAGGCGCCTCGCTATGGCTACACCTTC | CASSLNRRQAPRYGYTF
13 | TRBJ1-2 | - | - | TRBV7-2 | TGTGCCAGCAGCTTCGACGGCGTCTATGGCTACACCTTC | CASSFDGVYGYTF
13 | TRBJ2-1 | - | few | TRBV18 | TGTGCCAGCTCACCACTGGAACGGAATGAGCAGTTCTTC | CASSPLERNEQFF
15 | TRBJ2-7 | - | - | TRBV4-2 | TGTGCCAGCAGCCAAGATCGGCAAACAGGCTACGAGCAGTACTTC | CASSQDRQTGYEQYF
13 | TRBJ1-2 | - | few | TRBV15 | TGTGCCACCAGCCAAGTCGTCCGCTATGGCTACACCTTC | CATSQVVRYGYTF
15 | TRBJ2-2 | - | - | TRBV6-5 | TGTGCCAGCAGTTACAGGGGACGGGGCACCGGGGAGCTGTTTTTT | CASSYRGRGTGELFF
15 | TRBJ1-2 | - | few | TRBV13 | TGTGCCAGCAGCTCCACGACAGGAGGCGACTATGGCTACACCTTC | CASSSTTGGDYGYTF
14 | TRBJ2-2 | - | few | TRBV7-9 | TGTGCCAGCAGCTTCAAGGACTCCACCGGGGAGCTGTTTTTT | CASSFKDSTGELFF
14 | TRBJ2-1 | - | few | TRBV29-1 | TGCAGCGTTGCGACAGAGGGGGCCTACAATGAGCAGTTCTTC | CSVATEGAYNEQFF
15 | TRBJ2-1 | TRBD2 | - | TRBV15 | TGTGCCACCAGCAGAGATGCGAGCGGGGGAGGTGAGCAGTTCTTC | CATSRDASGGGEQFF
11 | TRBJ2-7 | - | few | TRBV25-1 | TGTGCCAGCGTCGGGTACTACGAGCAGTACTTC | CASVGYYEQYF
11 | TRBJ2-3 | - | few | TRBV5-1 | TGCGCCAGCAGCTTGGTGGATACGCAGTATTTT | CASSLVDTQYF
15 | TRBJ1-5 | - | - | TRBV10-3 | TGTGCCATCAGTGAGGAACTTTCTAGCAATCAGCCCCAGCATTTT | CAISEELSSNQPQHF
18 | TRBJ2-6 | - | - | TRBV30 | TGTGCCTTAACCCGGGGTTGGGGGCCTATCTCTGGGGCCAACGTCCTGACTTTC | CALTRGWGPISGANVLTF
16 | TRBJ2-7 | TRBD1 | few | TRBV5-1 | TGCGCCAGCAGCTTGGGAACAGGGGGCCTCTCCTACGAGCAGTACTTC | CASSLGTGGLSYEQYF
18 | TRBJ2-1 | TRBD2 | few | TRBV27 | TGTGCCAGCAGTTTACCTAGCGGGGGGCCTAGCTCCTACAATGAGCAGTTCTTC | CASSLPSGGPSSYNEQFF
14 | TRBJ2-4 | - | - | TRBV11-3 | TGTGCCAGCAGCTTCCACTTAGCCAAAAACATTCAGTACTTC | CASSFHLAKNIQYF
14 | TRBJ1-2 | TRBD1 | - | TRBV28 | TGTGCCAGCAGTTTGGACAGGGCAACCTATGGCTACACCTTC | CASSLDRATYGYTF
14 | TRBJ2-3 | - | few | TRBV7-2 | TGTGCCAGCAGCCCCCAGCGGGGCACAGATACGCAGTATTTT | CASSPQRGTDTQYF
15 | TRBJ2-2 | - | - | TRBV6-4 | TGTGCCAGCAGTCGGACGGGCCCCGGCACCGGGGAGCTGTTTTTT | CASSRTGPGTGELFF
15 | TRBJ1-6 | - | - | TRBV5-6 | TGTGCCAGCAGCTTGGTCCAGCTCAAAGAGTCACCCCTCCACTTT | CASSLVQLKESPLHF
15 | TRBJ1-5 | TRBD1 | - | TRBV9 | TGTGCCAGCAGCTTTGGGACAGGGGGAAATCAGCCCCAGCATTTT | CASSFGTGGNQPQHF
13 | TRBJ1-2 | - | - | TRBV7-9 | TGTGCCAGCAGCCCCACCAACGGCTATGGCTACACCTTC | CASSPTNGYGYTF
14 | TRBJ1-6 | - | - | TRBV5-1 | TGCGCCAGCAGCTTTGGGACGAGGGAATCACCCCTCCACTTT | CASSFGTRESPLHF
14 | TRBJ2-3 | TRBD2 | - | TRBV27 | TGTGCCACCAAGCTAGCGGGGGCCACAGATACGCAGTATTTT | CATKLAGATDTQYF
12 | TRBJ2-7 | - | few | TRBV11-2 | TGTGCCAGCAGCTTAGGTAGTAACGAGCAGTACTTC | CASSLGSNEQYF
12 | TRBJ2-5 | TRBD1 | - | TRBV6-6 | TGTGCCAGCACCGGACAGGGAGAGACCCAGTACTTC | CASTGQGETQYF
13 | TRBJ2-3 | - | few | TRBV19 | TGTGCCAGTAGTCGACGAACGTCGGATACGCAGTATTTT | CASSRRTSDTQYF
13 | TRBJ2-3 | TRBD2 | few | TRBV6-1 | TGTGCCAGCAACGGGGGGTCCACAGATACGCAGTATTTT | CASNGGSTDTQYF
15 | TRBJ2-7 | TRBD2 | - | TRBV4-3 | TGCGCCAGCAGCCGTTTAGCGGGGGGGCCCTACGAGCAGTACTTC | CASSRLAGGPYEQYF
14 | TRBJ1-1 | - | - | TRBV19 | TGTGCCAGTAGTATAGATCTTGGGGGAGCTGAAGCTTTCTTT | CASSIDLGGAEAFF
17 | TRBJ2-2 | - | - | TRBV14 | TGTGCCAGCAGCCAAGAATGGAACAGTGGTGACACCGGGGAGCTGTTTTTT | CASSQEWNSGDTGELFF
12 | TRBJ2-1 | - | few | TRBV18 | TGTGCCAGCTCCTCGTTCTCCAATGAGCAGTTCTTC | CASSSFSNEQFF
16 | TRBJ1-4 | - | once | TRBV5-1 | TGCGCCAGCAGCTTTGGAAGCAGGTTGACTAATGAAAAACTGTTTTTT | CASSFGSRLTNEKLFF
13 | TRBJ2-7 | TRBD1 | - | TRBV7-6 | TGTGCCAGCAGCTTCGACAGGGTCGGCGAGCAGTACTTC | CASSFDRVGEQYF
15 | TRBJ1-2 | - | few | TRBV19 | TGTGCCAGTAGTACCCTCGGTGGGGGAAACTATGGCTACACCTTC | CASSTLGGGNYGYTF
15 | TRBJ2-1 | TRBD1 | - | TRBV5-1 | TGCGCCAGCAGCTTGCAGGGGGAGAGCTACAATGAGCAGTTCTTC | CASSLQGESYNEQFF
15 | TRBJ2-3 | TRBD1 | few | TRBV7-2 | TGTGCCAGCAGCTTAGATACAGGGGCCACAGATACGCAGTATTTT | CASSLDTGATDTQYF
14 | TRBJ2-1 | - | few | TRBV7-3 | TGTGCCAGCAGCTTAGATCAGCTCTCTAATGAGCAGTTCTTC | CASSLDQLSNEQFF
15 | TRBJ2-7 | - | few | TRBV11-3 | TGTGCCAGCAGCTTAGAAGGGGGTAGGCACTACGAGCAGTACTTC | CASSLEGGRHYEQYF
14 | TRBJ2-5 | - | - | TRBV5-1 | TGCGCCAGCAGCTTGGGGCAGGTCAAAGAGACCCAGTACTTC | CASSLGQVKETQYF
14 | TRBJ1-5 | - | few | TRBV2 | TGTGCCAGCAGTGAAGCGCTTCTAGGGCAGCCCCAGCATTTT | CASSEALLGQPQHF
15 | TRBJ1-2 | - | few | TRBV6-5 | TGTGCCAGCAGTTCCTCACCGCTAGGATTGAATGGCTACACCTTC | CASSSSPLGLNGYTF
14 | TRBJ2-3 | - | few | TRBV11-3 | TGTGCCAGCAGCCCCGGCCTAGAGACAGATACGCAGTATTTT | CASSPGLETDTQYF
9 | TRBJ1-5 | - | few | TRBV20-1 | TGCAGTGCAAATCAGCCCCAGCATTTT | CSANQPQHF
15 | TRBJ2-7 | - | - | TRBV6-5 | TGTGCCAGCAGTTACTCTCCTTACGGGCAGGGCGAGCAGTACTTC | CASSYSPYGQGEQYF
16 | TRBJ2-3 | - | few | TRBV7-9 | TGTGCCAGCAGCGACCCAGCGGGCGATTACACAGATACGCAGTATTTT | CASSDPAGDYTDTQYF
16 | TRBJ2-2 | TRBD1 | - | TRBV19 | TGTGCCAGTAGTATAGGGAAGGACAGGACGGACCGGGAGCTGTTTTTT | CASSIGKDRTDRELFF
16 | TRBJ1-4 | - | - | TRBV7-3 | TGTGCCAGCAGCTTAACTGGCAGGGGCGACGGTGAAAAACTGTTTTTT | CASSLTGRGDGEKLFF
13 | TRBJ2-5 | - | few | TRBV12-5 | TGTGCTAGTGGTTTGGTGGAGGATACAACCCAGTACTTC | CASGLVEDTTQYF
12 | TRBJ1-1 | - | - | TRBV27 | TGTGCCAGCAGTTTTCGGGGTACTGAAGCTTTCTTT | CASSFRGTEAFF